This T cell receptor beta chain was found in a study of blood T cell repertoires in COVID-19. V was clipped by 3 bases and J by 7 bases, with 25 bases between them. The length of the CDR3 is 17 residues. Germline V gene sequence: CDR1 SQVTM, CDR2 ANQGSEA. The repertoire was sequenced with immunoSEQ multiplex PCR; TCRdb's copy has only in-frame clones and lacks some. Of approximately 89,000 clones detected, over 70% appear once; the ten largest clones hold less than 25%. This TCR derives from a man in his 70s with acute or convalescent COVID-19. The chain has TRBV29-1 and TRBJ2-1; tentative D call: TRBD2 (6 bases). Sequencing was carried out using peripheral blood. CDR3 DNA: TGCAGCGTTGATAGATACGGGGGTCTAGCCCAAGGGAATGAGCAGTTCTTC. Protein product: CSVDRYGGLAQGNEQFF.